Following are 22 T cell receptor beta chains from one sample sequenced in a study of blood T cell repertoires in COVID-19. Here immunoSEQ multiplex PCR was the method, and the copy in TCRdb shows in-frame clones only, minus some. The data show 100,000 to 150,000 clones, about 81% seen once. The sample taken for sequencing was peripheral blood. The receptors stem from a man in his thirties or forties with COVID-19, enrolled during active disease.

The rearrangement links TRBV11-3 to TRBJ2-1; the D is unclear. CDR1 is SGHNT and CDR2 is YENEEA in the germline V gene. The CDR3 totals 14 residues. The V gene lost 2 bases and the J gene lost 6 bases, with 11 bases spanning the gap. The CDR3 sequence: CASSLTGLFNEQFF. CDR3 DNA: TGTGCCAGCAGCTTAACCGGGTTATTCAATGAGCAGTTCTTC.

This sequence joins TRBV29-1 and TRBJ2-3, with 9 positions matching TRBD2. Germline V gene sequence: CDR1 SQVTM, CDR2 ANQGSEA. The length of the CDR3 is 14 residues. Trimming cost V 4 bases and J 4 bases; bases outside gene matches: 6. CDR3 protein: CSVGWRGGADTQYF. CDR3 nucleotides: TGCAGCGTTGGGTGGCGCGGGGGGGCAGATACGCAGTATTTT.

The rearrangement links TRBV5-5 to TRBJ2-2, with 7 bases that match TRBD1. V lost 5 bases to trimming and J lost 1 base; unmatched junction nucleotides: 8. CDR1 is SGHKS and CDR2 is YYEKEE in the germline V gene (reference sequence). CDR3 size: 16 residues. Here the CDR3 reads CASRTLTGKNTGELFF. The CDR3 DNA follows: TGTGCCAGCAGAACTCTGACAGGGAAGAACACCGGGGAGCTGTTTTTT. The variable domain in full, with the rest retrieved from reference TRBV5-5 and TRBJ2-2, is DAGVTQSPTHLIKTRGQQVTLRCSPISGHKSVSWYQQVLGQGPQFIFQYYEKEERGRGNFPDRFSARQFPNYSSELNVNALLLGDSALYLCASRTLTGKNTGELFFGEGSRLTVL.

This clone was observed a few times. The chain joins TRBV19 to TRBJ1-5; 9 bases are shared with TRBD1. The CDR3 extends over 13 amino acids. Germline V gene data show CDR1 as LNHDA and CDR2 as SQIVND (reference sequence). J was trimmed by 5 bases and V by 8 bases; bases with no gene match: 4. The CDR3 reads CASAGQGYQPQHF. The CDR3 DNA reads TGTGCCAGTGCGGGACAGGGTTATCAGCCCCAGCATTTT.

This chain links TRBV6-5 with TRBJ2-7, with 9 bases lining up with TRBD1. The trim removed 3 bases at V and 5 bases at J, leaving 2 bases unmatched. Germline-derived CDR1 and CDR2 are MNHEY and SVGAGI. This CDR3 comprises 13 residues. The chain's CDR3 is CASSYRTGDEQYF. DNA for the CDR3: TGTGCCAGCAGTTATAGGACAGGGGACGAGCAGTACTTC.

The chain couples TRBV4-2 to TRBJ1-6; D is possibly TRBD1 (6 bases). With 4 bases removed from V and 2 bases from J, the gap between germline ends came to 18 bases. CDR3 size: 18 residues. The germline gives CDR1 LGHNA, CDR2 YNFKEQ. The CDR3 loop reads CASSREGRQGPYNSPLHF. Here the CDR3 DNA reads TGTGCCAGCAGCCGGGAGGGGAGGCAGGGGCCCTATAATTCACCCCTCCACTTT.

The chain joins TRBV6-2 or TRBV6-3 to TRBJ2-7; 10 nucleotides align to TRBD2. The CDR3 is 15 residues long. Trimming at V came to 0 bases and at J to 3 bases, leaving 2 bases not matched to a gene. The germline V gene has CDR1 MNHEY and CDR2 SVGEGT. The CDR3 spells CASSYSSSGGYEQYF. The CDR3 DNA reads as TGTGCCAGCAGTTACTCGTCTAGCGGGGGCTACGAGCAGTACTTC.

The chain carries TRBV7-9 and TRBJ1-5, with D possibly matching TRBD1 (5 bases). The CDR3 runs to 13 residues. CDR1 and CDR2 (germline): SEHNR, FQNEAQ (reference sequence). Trimming shortened V by 2 bases and J by 4 bases, and 6 bases separated the two germline ends. CDR3 amino acids: CASSLQGNQPQHF. The CDR3 DNA follows: TGTGCCAGCAGCTTACAGGGAAATCAGCCCCAGCATTTT.

There are a few counts of this clone. As DNA, the CDR3 is TGTGCCAGCAGCCAAGAGGCTAGCTGGGCTGGGGCCAACGTCCTGACTTTC. Amino acids: CASSQEASWAGANVLTF. The genes are TRBV3-1 (or the pseudogene TRBV3-2) and TRBJ2-6; D is perhaps TRBD2 (5 bases). The CDR3 extends over 17 amino acids. V was clipped by 0 bases and J by 2 bases, with 11 bases between them. Germline CDR1 and CDR2: LGHDT and YNNKEL (reference sequence).

This chain links TRBV19 with TRBJ2-7; 7 bases are a match to TRBD1. V lost 5 bases, J lost 2 bases, and 3 bases stayed unmatched. Germline assignment: CDR1 LNHDA and CDR2 SQIVND (reference sequence). CDR3 length: 13 residues. CDR3 region: CASSRQGAYEQYF. The CDR3 DNA follows: TGTGCCAGTAGTCGACAGGGAGCCTACGAGCAGTACTTC.

The chain is built from TRBV4-1 and TRBJ1-4; 8 nucleotides agree with TRBD1. CDR1 and CDR2 (germline): MGHRA, YSYEKL. The trim removed 4 bases at V and 6 bases at J, leaving 16 bases unmatched. The CDR3 is 18 residues long. This CDR3 reads CASSPGPFQGAQDEKLFF. Here the CDR3 DNA reads TGCGCCAGCAGCCCAGGGCCATTCCAGGGGGCGCAAGATGAAAAACTGTTTTTT.

The gene calls are TRBV5-8 and TRBJ1-4; possible D gene TRBD1, 6 bases. CDR1 SGHTS and CDR2 YDEGEE come from the germline V gene. CDR3 length: 16 amino acids. V lost 3 bases and J 8 bases, leaving 20 bases between the germline ends. The DNA of the CDR3 is TGTGCCAGCAGCTCCGGGCTACAGGGTGGTAACGAAAAACTGTTTTTT. Protein product: CASSSGLQGGNEKLFF.

This chain's CDR3 is CASSYAGAGTGELFF. In DNA, the CDR3 is TGTGCCAGCAGTTACGCGGGGGCAGGCACCGGGGAGCTGTTTTTT. This chain uses TRBV6-5 with TRBJ2-2; weak D call: TRBD2 (7 bases). The V and J ends lost 2 bases and 4 bases respectively, with 11 bases between them. The germline V gene has CDR1 MNHEY and CDR2 SVGAGI. The CDR3 length is 15 residues.

This chain connects TRBV6-5 to TRBJ1-2; D gene unclear. The germline V gene has CDR1 MNHEY and CDR2 SVGAGI. This CDR3 contains 16 residues. V gave up 0 bases and J gave up 0 bases, with 11 bases separating them. CDR3 nucleotide sequence: TGTGCCAGCAGTTACTCGCCGGTTATTTCTAACTATGGCTACACCTTC. It codes for CASSYSPVISNYGYTF.

The V and J genes are TRBV28 and TRBJ2-5, with TRBD1 identical over 8 bases. The J segment lost 5 bases and the V segment lost 7 bases, leaving 12 bases of the junction unmatched. The CDR3 consists of 15 residues. Germline V gene sequence: CDR1 MDHEN, CDR2 SYDVKM. The CDR3 nucleotides read TGTGCCAGCATCCCCGCAGGGGGCTTTTCCGAGACCCAGTACTTC. It translates to CASIPAGGFSETQYF.

The chain carries TRBV19 and TRBJ1-2; D possibly corresponds to TRBD1 (6 bases). Looked up from germline, CDR1 is LNHDA and CDR2 is SQIVND (reference sequence). Trimming cost V 5 bases and J 1 base, with 11 bases left between them. This CDR3 contains 14 residues. The CDR3 here is CASSGQGNNYGYTF. In DNA form, the CDR3 reads TGTGCCAGTAGTGGGCAGGGGAATAACTATGGCTACACCTTC.

For the CDR3, the DNA is TGTGCCAGCAGTCAGGGAGCCAAAAACATTCAGTACTTC. This sequence encodes CASSQGAKNIQYF. The genes are TRBV28 and TRBJ2-4; possibly TRBD1 for D (5 bases). The CDR3 extends over 13 amino acids. Germline V gives CDR1 MDHEN, CDR2 SYDVKM. The ends were cut back, 5 bases at V and 0 bases at J, with 5 bases in the middle.

The chain recombines TRBV30 with TRBJ2-3; 11 nucleotides agree with TRBD2. CDR3 length: 16 residues. V was pared by 0 bases and J by 3 bases, with 5 bases of the junction left unmatched. CDR1 GTSNPN and CDR2 SVGIG come from the germline V gene (reference sequence). The CDR3 DNA follows: TGTGCCTGGAGTGTCCATAGCGGGAGGGCGACAGATACGCAGTATTTT. Amino acid sequence: CAWSVHSGRATDTQYF.

This sequence joins TRBV7-2 and TRBJ2-3; 8 bases align to TRBD2. The CDR3 has 16 amino acids. Trimming removed 5 bases from V and 2 bases from J; junction bases left unmatched: 9. Germline V CDR1 and CDR2: SGHTA, FQGNSA. The CDR3 DNA reads TGTGCCAGCAGCCCCCCCGGCGGGGGGATCACAGATACGCAGTATTTT. Residues: CASSPPGGGITDTQYF.

CDR3 loop: CAWKSGAGYEQYF. The DNA for the CDR3 is TGTGCCTGGAAGTCGGGAGCTGGTTACGAGCAGTACTTC. This rearrangement joins TRBV30 to TRBJ2-7; a possible D gene is TRBD2 (6 bases). Germline lookup yields CDR1 GTSNPN and CDR2 SVGIG (reference sequence). V dropped 4 bases and J dropped 4 bases, with 14 bases sitting between them. The CDR3 runs to 13 residues. Full variable domain (outside the CDR3, taken from reference TRBV30 and TRBJ2-7): SQTIHQWPATLVQPVGSPLSLECTVEGTSNPNLYWYRQAAGRGLQLLFYSVGIGQISSEVPQNLSASRPQDRQFILSSKKLLLSDSGFYLCAWKSGAGYEQYFGPGTRLTVT.

The chain carries TRBV4-2 and TRBJ1-3; possible D gene TRBD1, 6 bases. V shed 0 bases and J shed 0 bases, with 15 bases lying between them. The CDR3 length is 18 residues. Germline V lookup: CDR1 LGHNA, CDR2 YNFKEQ. The CDR3 nucleotides read TGTGCCAGCAGCCAAGATTTATTAGGGGGGGCCTCTGGAAACACCATATATTTT. It is translated as CASSQDLLGGASGNTIYF.

This chain links TRBV11-3 with TRBJ1-4, with a possible D match to TRBD1 (5 bases). Germline V gene sequence: CDR1 SGHNT, CDR2 YENEEA. The CDR3 totals 14 residues. The V end lost 0 bases, the J end lost 6 bases, and 8 bases lay between the germline ends. The CDR3 loop reads CASSLEPRDEKLFF. DNA for the CDR3: TGTGCCAGCAGCTTAGAACCCAGGGATGAAAAACTGTTTTTT.